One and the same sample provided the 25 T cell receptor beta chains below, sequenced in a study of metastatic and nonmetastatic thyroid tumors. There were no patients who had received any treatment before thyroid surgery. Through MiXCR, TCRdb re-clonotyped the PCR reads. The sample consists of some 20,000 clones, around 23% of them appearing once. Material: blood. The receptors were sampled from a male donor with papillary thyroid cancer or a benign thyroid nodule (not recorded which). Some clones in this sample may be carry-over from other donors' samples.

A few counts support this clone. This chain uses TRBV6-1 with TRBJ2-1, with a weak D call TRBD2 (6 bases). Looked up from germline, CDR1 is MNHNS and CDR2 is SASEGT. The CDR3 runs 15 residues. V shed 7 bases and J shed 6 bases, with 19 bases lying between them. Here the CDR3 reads CASNNRGSGPNEQFF. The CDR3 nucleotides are TGTGCCAGCAACAATCGGGGGAGCGGCCCCAATGAGCAGTTCTTC.

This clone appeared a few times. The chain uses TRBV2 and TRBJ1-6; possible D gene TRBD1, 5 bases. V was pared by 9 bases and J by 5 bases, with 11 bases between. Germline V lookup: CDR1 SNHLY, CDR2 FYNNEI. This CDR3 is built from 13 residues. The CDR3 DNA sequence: TGTGCCAGTTCCGGGACGGATAATTCACCCCTCCACTTT. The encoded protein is CASSGTDNSPLHF.

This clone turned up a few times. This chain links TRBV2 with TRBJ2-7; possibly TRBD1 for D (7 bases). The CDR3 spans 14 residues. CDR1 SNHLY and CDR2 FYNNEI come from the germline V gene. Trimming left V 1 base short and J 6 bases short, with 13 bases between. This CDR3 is CASSEVGQGGEQYF. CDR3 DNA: TGTGCCAGCAGTGAAGTAGGCCAGGGGGGCGAGCAGTACTTC.

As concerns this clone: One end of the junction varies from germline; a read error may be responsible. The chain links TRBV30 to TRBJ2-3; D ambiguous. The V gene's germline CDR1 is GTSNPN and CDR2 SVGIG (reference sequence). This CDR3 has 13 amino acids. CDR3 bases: TGTGCCTGGACTGCGATGTTGTCAGATACGCATTATTTT. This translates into CAWTAMLSDTHYF. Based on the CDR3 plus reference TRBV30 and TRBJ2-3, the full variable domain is SQTIHQWPATLVQPVGSPLSLECTVEGTSNPNLYWYRQAAGRGLQLLFYSVGIGQISSEVPQNLSASRPQDRQFILSSKKLLLSDSGFYLCAWTAMLSDTHYFGPGTRLTVL.

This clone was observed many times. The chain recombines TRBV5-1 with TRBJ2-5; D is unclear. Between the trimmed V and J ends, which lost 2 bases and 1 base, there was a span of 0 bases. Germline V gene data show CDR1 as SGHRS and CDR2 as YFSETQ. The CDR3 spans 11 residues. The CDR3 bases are TGCGCCAGCAGCTTCCAAGAGACCCAGTACTTC. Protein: CASSFQETQYF.

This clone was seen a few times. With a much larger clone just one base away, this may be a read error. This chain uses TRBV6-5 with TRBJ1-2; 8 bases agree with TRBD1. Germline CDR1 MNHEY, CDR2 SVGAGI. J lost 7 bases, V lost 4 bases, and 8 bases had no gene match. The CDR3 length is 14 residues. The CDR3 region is CASSSSTGGGGYTF. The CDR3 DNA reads TGTGCCAGCAGTTCCTCTACAGGGGGGGGTGGCTACACCTTC.

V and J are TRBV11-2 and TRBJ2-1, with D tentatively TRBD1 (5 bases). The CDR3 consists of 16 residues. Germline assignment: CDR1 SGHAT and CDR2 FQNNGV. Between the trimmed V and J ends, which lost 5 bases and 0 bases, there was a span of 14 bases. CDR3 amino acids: CASSPYRSSSYNEQFF. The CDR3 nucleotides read TGTGCCAGCAGCCCCTACAGGTCTTCCTCCTACAATGAGCAGTTCTTC. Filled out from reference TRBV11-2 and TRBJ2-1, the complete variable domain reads EAGVAQSPRYKIIEKRQSVAFWCNPISGHATLYWYQQILGQGPKLLIQFQNNGVVDDSQLPKDRFSAERLKGVDSTLKIQPAKLEDSAVYLCASSPYRSSSYNEQFFGPGTRLTVL.

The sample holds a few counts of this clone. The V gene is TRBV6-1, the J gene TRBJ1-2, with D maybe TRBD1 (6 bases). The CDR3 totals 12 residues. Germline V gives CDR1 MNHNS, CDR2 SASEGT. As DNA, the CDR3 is TGTGCTATCGGGGGGCCCCACTATGGCTACACCTTC. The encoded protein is CAIGGPHYGYTF.

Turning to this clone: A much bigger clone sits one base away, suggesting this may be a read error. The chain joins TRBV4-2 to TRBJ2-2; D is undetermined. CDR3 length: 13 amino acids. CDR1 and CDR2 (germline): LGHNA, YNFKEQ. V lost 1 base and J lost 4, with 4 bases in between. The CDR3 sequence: CASSQGGTGELFF. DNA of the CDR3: TGTGCCAGCAGCCAAGGGGGCACCGGGGAGCTGTTTTTT.

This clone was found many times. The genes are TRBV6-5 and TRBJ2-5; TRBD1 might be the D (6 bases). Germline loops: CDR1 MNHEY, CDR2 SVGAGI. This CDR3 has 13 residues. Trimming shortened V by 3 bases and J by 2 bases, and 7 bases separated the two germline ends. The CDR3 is CASSYGQQETQYF. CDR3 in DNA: TGTGCCAGCAGTTATGGACAGCAAGAGACCCAGTACTTC.

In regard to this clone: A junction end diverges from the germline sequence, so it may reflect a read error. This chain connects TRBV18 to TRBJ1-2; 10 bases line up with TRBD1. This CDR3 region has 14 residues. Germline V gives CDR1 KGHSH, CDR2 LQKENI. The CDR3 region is CASSPTGGYGGYTF. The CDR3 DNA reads TGTGCCAGCTCACCGACAGGGGGCTACGGTGGCTACACTTTC. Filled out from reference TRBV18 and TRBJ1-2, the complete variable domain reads NAGVMQNPRHLVRRRGQEARLRCSPMKGHSHVYWYRQLPEEGLKFMVYLQKENIIDESGMPKERFSAEFPKEGPSILRIQQVVRGDSAAYFCASSPTGGYGGYTFGSGTRLTVV.

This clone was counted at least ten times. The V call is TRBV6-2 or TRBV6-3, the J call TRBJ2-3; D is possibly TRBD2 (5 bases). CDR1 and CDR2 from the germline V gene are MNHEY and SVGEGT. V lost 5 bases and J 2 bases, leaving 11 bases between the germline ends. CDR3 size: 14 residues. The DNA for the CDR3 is TGTGCCAGCAGTGCGGGCGCACCCACAGATACGCAGTATTTT. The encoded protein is CASSAGAPTDTQYF.

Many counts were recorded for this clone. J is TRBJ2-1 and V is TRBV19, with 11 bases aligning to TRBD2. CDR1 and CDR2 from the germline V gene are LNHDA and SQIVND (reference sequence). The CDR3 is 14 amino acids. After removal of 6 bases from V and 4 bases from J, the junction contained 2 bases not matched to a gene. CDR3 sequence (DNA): TGTGCCAGTAGGGGACTAGCGGCATACAATGAGCAGTTCTTC. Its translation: CASRGLAAYNEQFF.

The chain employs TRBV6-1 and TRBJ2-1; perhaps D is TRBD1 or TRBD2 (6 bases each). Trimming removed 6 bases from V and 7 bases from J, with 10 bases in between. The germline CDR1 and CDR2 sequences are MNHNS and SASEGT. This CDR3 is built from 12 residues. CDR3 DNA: TGTGCCAGCAGGCGGGACAAAAATGAGCAGTTCTTC. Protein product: CASRRDKNEQFF.

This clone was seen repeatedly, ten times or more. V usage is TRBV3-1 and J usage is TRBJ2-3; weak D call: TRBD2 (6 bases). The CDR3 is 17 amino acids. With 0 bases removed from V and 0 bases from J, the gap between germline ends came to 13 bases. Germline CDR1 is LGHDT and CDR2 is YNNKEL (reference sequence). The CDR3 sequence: CASSQEPLATSTDTQYF. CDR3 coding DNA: TGTGCCAGCAGCCAAGAACCTCTAGCGACTAGCACAGATACGCAGTATTTT.

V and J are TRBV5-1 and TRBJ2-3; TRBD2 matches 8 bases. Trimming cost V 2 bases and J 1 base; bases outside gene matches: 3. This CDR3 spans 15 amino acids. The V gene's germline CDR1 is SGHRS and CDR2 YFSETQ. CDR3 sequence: CASSLSGSGTDTQYF. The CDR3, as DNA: TGCGCCAGCAGCTTAAGCGGGAGTGGCACAGATACGCAGTATTTT.

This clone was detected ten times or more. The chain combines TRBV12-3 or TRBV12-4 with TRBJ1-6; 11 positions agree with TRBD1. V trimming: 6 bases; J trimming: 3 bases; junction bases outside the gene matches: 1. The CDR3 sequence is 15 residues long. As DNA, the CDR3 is TGTGCCAGCAGGGGGACAGGGGGCTATAATTCACCCCTCCACTTT. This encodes CASRGTGGYNSPLHF.

CDR3 residues: CASSWAGLAYEQYF. DNA for the CDR3: TGTGCCAGCAGCTGGGCAGGACTAGCATACGAGCAGTACTTC. The gene calls are TRBV11-2 and TRBJ2-7, with 8 bases lining up with TRBD2. The CDR3 is made up of 14 amino acids. Per the germline V gene, CDR1 is SGHAT and CDR2 is FQNNGV. With 4 bases clipped from V and 4 bases from J, the junction kept 6 bases outside the gene matches.

CDR3 coding DNA: TGTGCCACCAGTGATTCAACAGGTGGCGAGCAGTACTTC. Translated: CATSDSTGGEQYF. This chain joins TRBV24-1 and TRBJ2-7, with D perhaps matching TRBD1 (5 bases). The CDR3 contains 13 residues. CDR1 and CDR2 (germline): KGHDR, SFDVKD. V gave up 2 bases and J gave up 6 bases, with 10 bases separating them.

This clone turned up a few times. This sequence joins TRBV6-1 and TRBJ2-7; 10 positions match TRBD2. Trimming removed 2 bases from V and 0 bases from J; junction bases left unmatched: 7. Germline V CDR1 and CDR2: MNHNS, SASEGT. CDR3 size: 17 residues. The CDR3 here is CASSELLAGPGSYEQYF. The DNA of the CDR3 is TGTGCCAGCAGTGAATTACTAGCGGGGCCAGGCTCCTACGAGCAGTACTTC.

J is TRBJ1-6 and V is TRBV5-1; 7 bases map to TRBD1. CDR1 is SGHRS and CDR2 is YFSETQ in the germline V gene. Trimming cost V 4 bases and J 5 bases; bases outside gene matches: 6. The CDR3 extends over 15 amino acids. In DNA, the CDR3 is TGCGCCAGCAGCCGCGGGACAGCGAATAATTCACCCCTCCACTTT. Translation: CASSRGTANNSPLHF.

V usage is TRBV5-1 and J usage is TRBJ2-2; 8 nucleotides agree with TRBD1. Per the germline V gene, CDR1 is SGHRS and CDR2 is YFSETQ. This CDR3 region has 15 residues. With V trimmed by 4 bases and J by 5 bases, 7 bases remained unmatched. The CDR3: CASSSRGLGTGELFF. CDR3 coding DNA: TGCGCCAGCAGCAGCAGGGGGCTTGGAACCGGGGAGCTGTTTTTT.

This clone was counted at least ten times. The CDR3 DNA reads TGCAGTGCCAGCGGGTGGGGCTCTAGCGGGAGGGCCTTCGGTGCCGATACGCAGTATTTT. Its protein is CSASGWGSSGRAFGADTQYF. The chain is built from TRBV20-1 and TRBJ2-3; TRBD2 matches at 12 bases. Unmatched junction bases numbered 25, after V lost 6 bases and J lost 6 bases. Germline V gene lookup returns CDR1 DFQATT and CDR2 SNEGSKA (reference sequence). CDR3 length: 20 residues.

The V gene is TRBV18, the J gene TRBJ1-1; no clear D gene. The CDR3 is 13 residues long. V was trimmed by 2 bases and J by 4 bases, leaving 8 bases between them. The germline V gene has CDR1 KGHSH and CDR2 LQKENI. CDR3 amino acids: CASSPKGFTEAFF. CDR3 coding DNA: TGTGCCAGCTCACCAAAAGGGTTCACTGAAGCTTTCTTT.

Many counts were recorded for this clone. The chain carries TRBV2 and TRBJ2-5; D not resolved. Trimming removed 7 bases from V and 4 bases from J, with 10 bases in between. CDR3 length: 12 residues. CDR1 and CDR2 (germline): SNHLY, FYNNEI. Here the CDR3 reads CASIEGVETQYF. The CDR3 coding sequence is TGTGCCAGCATAGAAGGAGTAGAGACCCAGTACTTC.